These T cell receptor beta chains were read from a single sample in a study of blood T cell repertoires in COVID-19. Sequencing was performed with immunoSEQ multiplex PCR; in TCRdb, only in-frame clones are kept and a portion is missing. The table records approximately 270,000 clones, roughly nine tenths of them present only once. Material: peripheral blood. Receptors were obtained from a man between 18 and 29 years old with active or convalescent COVID-19. Each CDR3 is given with its conserved first and last residue. Fields, in order: CDR3 protein, CDR3 DNA, clone size, V gene, D gene, J gene. A D gene is named only where the DNA matches it firmly. Part of the rows lack a size; the others show once, few, many or a class for expanded clones.

cdr3_aa: CASSLDAGGNEKLFF; cdr3_nt: TGCGCCAGCAGCTTGGATGCAGGGGGTAATGAAAAACTGTTTTTT; clone_size: NA; v_call: TRBV5-1; d_call: TRBD1; j_call: TRBJ1-4
cdr3_aa: CATSSRQGTYEQYF; cdr3_nt: TGTGCCACCAGCAGTAGACAGGGGACCTACGAGCAGTACTTC; clone_size: NA; v_call: TRBV15; d_call: TRBD1; j_call: TRBJ2-7
cdr3_aa: CSALGGGGETQYF; cdr3_nt: TGCAGCGCCCTAGGGGGAGGGGGAGAGACCCAGTACTTC; clone_size: NA; v_call: TRBV29-1; d_call: NA; j_call: TRBJ2-5
cdr3_aa: CASRANTGDGYTF; cdr3_nt: TGTGCCAGCAGGGCCAACACAGGGGATGGCTACACCTTC; clone_size: NA; v_call: TRBV12-3/TRBV12-4; d_call: TRBD1; j_call: TRBJ1-2
cdr3_aa: CASSVASSPQQYF; cdr3_nt: TGCGCCAGCAGCGTTGCTAGCAGTCCGCAGCAGTACTTC; clone_size: NA; v_call: TRBV5-1; d_call: NA; j_call: TRBJ2-7
cdr3_aa: CASSNNGRAGETQYF; cdr3_nt: TGTGCCAGCAGCAACAACGGAAGGGCAGGGGAGACCCAGTACTTC; clone_size: NA; v_call: TRBV9; d_call: NA; j_call: TRBJ2-5
cdr3_aa: CASSLRGGEGNTEAFF; cdr3_nt: TGTGCCAGCAGCTTGAGGGGAGGTGAGGGTAACACTGAAGCTTTCTTT; clone_size: NA; v_call: TRBV5-4; d_call: NA; j_call: TRBJ1-1
cdr3_aa: CASSVTGAGEQYF; cdr3_nt: TGTGCCAGCAGCGTGACAGGGGCGGGAGAGCAGTACTTC; clone_size: NA; v_call: TRBV7-3; d_call: TRBD1; j_call: TRBJ2-7
cdr3_aa: CASSLGQGMDTQYF; cdr3_nt: TGTGCCAGCAGCTTAGGGCAGGGAATGGATACGCAGTATTTT; clone_size: NA; v_call: TRBV11-3; d_call: NA; j_call: TRBJ2-3
cdr3_aa: CASSTGTVNTEAFF; cdr3_nt: TGTGCCAGCAGTACCGGGACAGTGAACACTGAAGCTTTCTTT; clone_size: NA; v_call: TRBV6-5; d_call: TRBD1; j_call: TRBJ1-1
cdr3_aa: CASSRGAAGETQYF; cdr3_nt: TGCGCCAGCAGTCGTGGGGCGGCCGGAGAGACCCAGTACTTC; clone_size: NA; v_call: TRBV5-1; d_call: NA; j_call: TRBJ2-5
cdr3_aa: CASSEWGGSETQYF; cdr3_nt: TGTGCCAGCAGTGAATGGGGGGGGTCGGAGACCCAGTACTTC; clone_size: NA; v_call: TRBV2; d_call: TRBD2; j_call: TRBJ2-5
cdr3_aa: CASRLYTEAFF; cdr3_nt: TGTGCCAGCAGACTATACACTGAAGCTTTCTTT; clone_size: NA; v_call: TRBV6-5; d_call: NA; j_call: TRBJ1-1
cdr3_aa: CAISAGTSGYYEQYF; cdr3_nt: TGTGCCATCAGCGCCGGGACTAGCGGTTACTACGAGCAGTACTTC; clone_size: NA; v_call: TRBV10-3; d_call: TRBD2; j_call: TRBJ2-7
cdr3_aa: CASSIQGGAEAFF; cdr3_nt: TGTGCCAGTAGTATCCAGGGAGGAGCTGAAGCTTTCTTT; clone_size: few; v_call: TRBV19; d_call: NA; j_call: TRBJ1-1
cdr3_aa: CASSETGPASPLHF; cdr3_nt: TGTGCCAGCAGCGAGACAGGGCCTGCTTCACCCCTCCACTTT; clone_size: NA; v_call: TRBV7-6; d_call: TRBD1; j_call: TRBJ1-6
cdr3_aa: CASTPGKTRTDTQYF; cdr3_nt: TGTGCCAGCACACCGGGGAAGACACGCACAGATACGCAGTATTTT; clone_size: NA; v_call: TRBV27; d_call: NA; j_call: TRBJ2-3
cdr3_aa: CASSPTGGEGNQPQHF; cdr3_nt: TGTGCCAGCTCACCAACAGGGGGCGAGGGCAATCAGCCCCAGCATTTT; clone_size: NA; v_call: TRBV18; d_call: TRBD1; j_call: TRBJ1-5
cdr3_aa: CASSLGPGKVNEQYF; cdr3_nt: TGTGCCAGCAGCTTGGGACCCGGGAAAGTCAACGAGCAGTACTTC; clone_size: NA; v_call: TRBV5-4; d_call: NA; j_call: TRBJ2-7
cdr3_aa: CASSLARTSGLYNEQFF; cdr3_nt: TGTGCCAGCAGCTTAGCGCGGACTAGCGGACTTTACAATGAGCAGTTCTTC; clone_size: NA; v_call: TRBV7-8; d_call: TRBD2; j_call: TRBJ2-1
cdr3_aa: CASAEPGTTNYGYTF; cdr3_nt: TGTGCCAGCGCAGAACCAGGGACAACTAACTATGGCTACACCTTC; clone_size: NA; v_call: TRBV28; d_call: NA; j_call: TRBJ1-2
cdr3_aa: CASRTTGQLESPLHF; cdr3_nt: TGTGCCAGCAGAACAACGGGACAGCTTGAATCACCCCTCCACTTT; clone_size: NA; v_call: TRBV3-1/TRBV3-2; d_call: TRBD1; j_call: TRBJ1-6
cdr3_aa: CASSQDLGLAGGSGTGELFF; cdr3_nt: TGTGCCAGCAGCCAAGATTTGGGACTAGCGGGAGGTTCGGGGACCGGGGAGCTGTTTTTT; clone_size: NA; v_call: TRBV3-1/TRBV3-2; d_call: TRBD2; j_call: TRBJ2-2
cdr3_aa: CASTQGNTEAFF; cdr3_nt: TGTGCCAGCACCCAGGGGAACACTGAAGCTTTCTTT; clone_size: NA; v_call: TRBV12-3/TRBV12-4; d_call: NA; j_call: TRBJ1-1
cdr3_aa: CASAGTGWFGYTF; cdr3_nt: TGTGCCTCAGCCGGGACAGGATGGTTTGGCTACACCTTC; clone_size: NA; v_call: TRBV6-5; d_call: TRBD1; j_call: TRBJ1-2
cdr3_aa: CASSLGQGDYF; cdr3_nt: TGTGCCAGCAGTTTGGGGCAGGGCGACTACTTC; clone_size: once; v_call: TRBV28; d_call: NA; j_call: TRBJ2-7
cdr3_aa: CASSQTPDRGPNNEQFF; cdr3_nt: TGCGCCAGCAGCCAGACCCCGGACAGGGGGCCAAACAATGAGCAGTTCTTC; clone_size: NA; v_call: TRBV4-3; d_call: TRBD1; j_call: TRBJ2-1
cdr3_aa: CASSSLGQGIQETQYF; cdr3_nt: TGTGCCAGCAGCTCCTTGGGACAGGGTATACAAGAGACCCAGTACTTC; clone_size: NA; v_call: TRBV13; d_call: TRBD1; j_call: TRBJ2-5
cdr3_aa: CASSYRVGNQPQHF; cdr3_nt: TGTGCCAGCAGTTACAGGGTTGGCAATCAGCCCCAGCATTTT; clone_size: NA; v_call: TRBV2; d_call: NA; j_call: TRBJ1-5
cdr3_aa: CASSPGGGPANYGYTF; cdr3_nt: TGTGCCAGCAGCCCCGGGGGGGGGCCTGCTAACTATGGCTACACCTTC; clone_size: NA; v_call: TRBV6-6; d_call: NA; j_call: TRBJ1-2
cdr3_aa: CASSYLLGQGEIDGYTF; cdr3_nt: TGTGCCAGCAGTTACCTTCTGGGACAGGGTGAAATTGATGGCTACACCTTC; clone_size: NA; v_call: TRBV6-2/TRBV6-3; d_call: TRBD1; j_call: TRBJ1-2
cdr3_aa: CASSLSGETIYF; cdr3_nt: TGTGCCAGCAGCTTATCAGGGGAGACCATATATTTT; clone_size: NA; v_call: TRBV7-8; d_call: NA; j_call: TRBJ1-3
cdr3_aa: CSVSPDRDVYEQYF; cdr3_nt: TGCAGCGTGTCCCCGGACAGGGACGTTTACGAGCAGTACTTC; clone_size: NA; v_call: TRBV29-1; d_call: TRBD1; j_call: TRBJ2-7
cdr3_aa: CASSLNRVGRGTEAFF; cdr3_nt: TGCGCCAGCAGCTTAAACAGGGTGGGGCGAGGCACTGAAGCTTTCTTT; clone_size: NA; v_call: TRBV5-1; d_call: NA; j_call: TRBJ1-1
cdr3_aa: CASSLTTYEQYF; cdr3_nt: TGTGCCAGCAGTTTGACAACCTACGAGCAGTACTTC; clone_size: few; v_call: TRBV27; d_call: NA; j_call: TRBJ2-7
cdr3_aa: CSAPGPQHF; cdr3_nt: TGCAGTGCCCCGGGGCCCCAGCATTTT; clone_size: NA; v_call: TRBV20-1; d_call: NA; j_call: TRBJ1-5
cdr3_aa: CASSQLGGPGELFF; cdr3_nt: TGCGCCAGCAGCCAACTAGGGGGCCCCGGGGAGCTGTTTTTT; clone_size: NA; v_call: TRBV4-1; d_call: TRBD1; j_call: TRBJ2-2
cdr3_aa: CASRTGTDMRTGNTIYF; cdr3_nt: TGTGCCAGTAGGACCGGGACAGATATGAGGACTGGAAACACCATATATTTT; clone_size: NA; v_call: TRBV19; d_call: TRBD1; j_call: TRBJ1-3
cdr3_aa: CASGSTGAPRGAFF; cdr3_nt: TGCGCCAGCGGCTCGACAGGGGCCCCAAGGGGGGCTTTCTTT; clone_size: few; v_call: TRBV10-2; d_call: TRBD1; j_call: TRBJ1-1
cdr3_aa: CASSLGPVQGVNEQFF; cdr3_nt: TGTGCCAGCAGCTTAGGCCCCGTACAGGGGGTCAATGAGCAGTTCTTC; clone_size: NA; v_call: TRBV7-3; d_call: TRBD1; j_call: TRBJ2-1
cdr3_aa: CSVLGGGRATEAFF; cdr3_nt: TGCAGCGTCCTAGGAGGGGGGAGGGCAACTGAAGCTTTCTTT; clone_size: NA; v_call: TRBV29-1; d_call: NA; j_call: TRBJ1-1
cdr3_aa: CASSQEFAGFAGNPDWAEAFF; cdr3_nt: TGCGCCAGCAGCCAAGAATTCGCAGGGTTCGCCGGCAACCCCGATTGGGCTGAAGCTTTCTTT; clone_size: once; v_call: TRBV4-1; d_call: NA; j_call: TRBJ1-1
cdr3_aa: CASRLAGTDAYEQYF; cdr3_nt: TGTGCCAGCAGATTAGCCGGGACTGATGCCTACGAGCAGTACTTC; clone_size: NA; v_call: TRBV6-4; d_call: NA; j_call: TRBJ2-7
cdr3_aa: CASSLESASYNEQFF; cdr3_nt: TGTGCCAGCAGCTTAGAAAGCGCCTCCTACAATGAGCAGTTCTTC; clone_size: NA; v_call: TRBV11-3; d_call: NA; j_call: TRBJ2-1
cdr3_aa: CASNVGLASETQYF; cdr3_nt: TGTGCCAGCAACGTGGGACTAGCGTCGGAGACCCAGTACTTC; clone_size: NA; v_call: TRBV9; d_call: TRBD2; j_call: TRBJ2-5
cdr3_aa: CASMIYPGLAAKEQFF; cdr3_nt: TGCGCCAGCATGATTTATCCGGGACTAGCGGCCAAAGAGCAGTTCTTC; clone_size: once; v_call: TRBV5-1; d_call: TRBD2; j_call: TRBJ2-1
cdr3_aa: CAISEKVQGKEAEAFF; cdr3_nt: TGTGCCATCAGTGAGAAGGTGCAGGGGAAGGAGGCTGAAGCTTTCTTT; clone_size: NA; v_call: TRBV10-3; d_call: NA; j_call: TRBJ1-1
cdr3_aa: CASSPGGNTIYF; cdr3_nt: TGTGCCAGCAGCCCCGGGGGAAACACCATATATTTT; clone_size: NA; v_call: TRBV13; d_call: NA; j_call: TRBJ1-3
cdr3_aa: CASSQQRQDSGNTIYF; cdr3_nt: TGTGCCAGCAGCCAACAGCGGCAGGACTCTGGAAACACCATATATTTT; clone_size: NA; v_call: TRBV4-2; d_call: NA; j_call: TRBJ1-3
cdr3_aa: CASSPGGQETQYF; cdr3_nt: TGTGCCAGCTCACCAGGAGGACAAGAGACCCAGTACTTC; clone_size: NA; v_call: TRBV18; d_call: NA; j_call: TRBJ2-5
cdr3_aa: CASSTQGGHTEAFF; cdr3_nt: TGCGCCAGCAGCACACAGGGGGGGCACACTGAAGCTTTCTTT; clone_size: NA; v_call: TRBV5-1; d_call: TRBD1; j_call: TRBJ1-1
cdr3_aa: CASSPPGQYTDTQYF; cdr3_nt: TGTGCCAGCAGTCCCCCGGGACAGTACACAGATACGCAGTATTTT; clone_size: NA; v_call: TRBV28; d_call: TRBD1; j_call: TRBJ2-3
cdr3_aa: CASSHTRTGPYYGYTF; cdr3_nt: TGCGCCAGCAGCCACACTAGGACAGGGCCCTACTATGGCTACACCTTC; clone_size: NA; v_call: TRBV4-3; d_call: TRBD1; j_call: TRBJ1-2
cdr3_aa: CASSYPPTSGIISQGNEQFF; cdr3_nt: TGTGCCAGCAGTTACCCCCCGACTAGCGGAATTATAAGTCAGGGGAATGAGCAGTTCTTC; clone_size: NA; v_call: TRBV6-2/TRBV6-3; d_call: TRBD2; j_call: TRBJ2-1
cdr3_aa: CASSSRQGETSDEQYF; cdr3_nt: TGTGCCAGCAGCTCCAGACAGGGGGAAACATCGGACGAGCAGTACTTC; clone_size: NA; v_call: TRBV7-9; d_call: TRBD1; j_call: TRBJ2-7